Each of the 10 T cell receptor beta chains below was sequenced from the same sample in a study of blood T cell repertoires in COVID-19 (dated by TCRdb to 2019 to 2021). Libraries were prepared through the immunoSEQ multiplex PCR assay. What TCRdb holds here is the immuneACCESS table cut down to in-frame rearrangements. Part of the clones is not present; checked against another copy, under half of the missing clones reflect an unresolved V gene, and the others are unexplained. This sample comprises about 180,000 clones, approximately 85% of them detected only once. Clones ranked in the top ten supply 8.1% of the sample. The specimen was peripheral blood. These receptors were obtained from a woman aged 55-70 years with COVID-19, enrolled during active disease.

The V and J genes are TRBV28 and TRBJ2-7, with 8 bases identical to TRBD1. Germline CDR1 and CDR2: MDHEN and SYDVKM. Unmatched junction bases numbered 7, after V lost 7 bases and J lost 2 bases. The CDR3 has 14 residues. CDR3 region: CASKLRDRPYEQYF. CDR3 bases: TGTGCCAGCAAACTCCGGGACAGGCCCTACGAGCAGTACTTC.

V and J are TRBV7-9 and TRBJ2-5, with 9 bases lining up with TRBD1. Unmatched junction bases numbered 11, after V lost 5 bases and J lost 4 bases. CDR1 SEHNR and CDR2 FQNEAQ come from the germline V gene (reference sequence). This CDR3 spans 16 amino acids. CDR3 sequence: CASSPRTGVGRETQYF. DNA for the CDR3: TGTGCCAGCAGCCCACGGACAGGGGTCGGTCGAGAGACCCAGTACTTC.

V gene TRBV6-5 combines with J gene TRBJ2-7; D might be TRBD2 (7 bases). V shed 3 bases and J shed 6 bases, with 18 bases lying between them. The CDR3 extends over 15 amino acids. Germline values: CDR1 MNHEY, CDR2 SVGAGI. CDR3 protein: CASSYRRGGAGEQYF. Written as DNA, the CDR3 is TGTGCCAGCAGTTATAGGAGGGGGGGCGCCGGCGAGCAGTACTTC.

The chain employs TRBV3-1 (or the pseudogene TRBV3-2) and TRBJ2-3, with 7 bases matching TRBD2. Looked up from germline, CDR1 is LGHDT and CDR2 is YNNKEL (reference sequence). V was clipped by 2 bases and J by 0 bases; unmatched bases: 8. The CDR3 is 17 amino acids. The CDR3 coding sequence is TGTGCCAGCAGCCAACCAAAACTTAGCGGGAGCACAGATACGCAGTATTTT. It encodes CASSQPKLSGSTDTQYF.

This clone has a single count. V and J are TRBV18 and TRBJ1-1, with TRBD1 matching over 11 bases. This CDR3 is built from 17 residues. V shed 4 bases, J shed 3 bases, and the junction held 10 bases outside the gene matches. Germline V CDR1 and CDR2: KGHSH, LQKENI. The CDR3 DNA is TGTGCCAGCTCACGGGACAGGGGGAGGTCTGCGGACACTGAAGCTTTCTTT. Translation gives CASSRDRGRSADTEAFF.

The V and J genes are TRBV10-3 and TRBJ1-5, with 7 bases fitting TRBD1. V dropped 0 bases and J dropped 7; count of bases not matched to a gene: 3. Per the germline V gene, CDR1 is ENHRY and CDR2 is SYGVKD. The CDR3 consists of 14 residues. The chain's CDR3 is CAISESTGRQPQHF. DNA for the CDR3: TGTGCCATCAGTGAGTCGACAGGGAGACAGCCCCAGCATTTT.

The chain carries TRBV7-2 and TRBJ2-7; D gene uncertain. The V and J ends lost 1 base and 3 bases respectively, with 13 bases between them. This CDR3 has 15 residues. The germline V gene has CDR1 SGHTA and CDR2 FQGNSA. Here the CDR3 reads CASSLDDFLFYEQYF. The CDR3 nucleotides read TGTGCCAGCAGCTTAGATGACTTTCTATTCTACGAGCAGTACTTC.

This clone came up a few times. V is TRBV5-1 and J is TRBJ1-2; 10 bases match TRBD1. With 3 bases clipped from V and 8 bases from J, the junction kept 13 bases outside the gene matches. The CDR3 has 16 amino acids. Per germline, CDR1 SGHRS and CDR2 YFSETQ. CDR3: CASSSFRGQGVGGYTF. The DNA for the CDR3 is TGCGCCAGCAGCTCTTTCCGCGGACAGGGGGTGGGGGGCTACACCTTC.

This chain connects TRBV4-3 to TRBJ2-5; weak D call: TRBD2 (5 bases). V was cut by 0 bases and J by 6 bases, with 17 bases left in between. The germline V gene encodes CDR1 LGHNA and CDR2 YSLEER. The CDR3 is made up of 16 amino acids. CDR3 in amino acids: CASSQEVRSEGQTQYF. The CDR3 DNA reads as TGCGCCAGCAGCCAAGAAGTACGCTCCGAGGGTCAGACCCAGTACTTC.

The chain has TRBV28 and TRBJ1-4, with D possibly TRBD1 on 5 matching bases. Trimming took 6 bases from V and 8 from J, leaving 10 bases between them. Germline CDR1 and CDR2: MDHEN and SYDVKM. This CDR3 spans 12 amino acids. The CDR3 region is CASRGQIEKLFF. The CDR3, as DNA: TGTGCCAGCAGAGGACAAATAGAAAAACTGTTTTTT.